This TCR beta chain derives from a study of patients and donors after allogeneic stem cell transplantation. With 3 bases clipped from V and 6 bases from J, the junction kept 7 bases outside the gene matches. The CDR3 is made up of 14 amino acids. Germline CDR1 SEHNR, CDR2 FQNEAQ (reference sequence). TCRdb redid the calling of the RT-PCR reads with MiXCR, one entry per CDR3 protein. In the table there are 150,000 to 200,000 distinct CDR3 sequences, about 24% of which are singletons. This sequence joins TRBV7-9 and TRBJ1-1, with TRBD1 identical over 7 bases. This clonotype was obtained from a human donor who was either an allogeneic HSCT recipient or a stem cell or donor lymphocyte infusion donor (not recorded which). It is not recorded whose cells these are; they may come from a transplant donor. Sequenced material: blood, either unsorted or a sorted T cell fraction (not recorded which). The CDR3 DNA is TGTGCCAGCAGCTTTACAGGGGTAGGCGCTGAAGCTTTCTTT. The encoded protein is CASSFTGVGAEAFF. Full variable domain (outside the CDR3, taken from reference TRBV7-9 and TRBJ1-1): DTGVSQNPRHKITKRGQNVTFRCDPISEHNRLYWYRQTLGQGPEFLTYFQNEAQLEKSRLLSDRFSAERPKGSFSTLEIQRTEQGDSAMYLCASSFTGVGAEAFFGQGTRLTVV.